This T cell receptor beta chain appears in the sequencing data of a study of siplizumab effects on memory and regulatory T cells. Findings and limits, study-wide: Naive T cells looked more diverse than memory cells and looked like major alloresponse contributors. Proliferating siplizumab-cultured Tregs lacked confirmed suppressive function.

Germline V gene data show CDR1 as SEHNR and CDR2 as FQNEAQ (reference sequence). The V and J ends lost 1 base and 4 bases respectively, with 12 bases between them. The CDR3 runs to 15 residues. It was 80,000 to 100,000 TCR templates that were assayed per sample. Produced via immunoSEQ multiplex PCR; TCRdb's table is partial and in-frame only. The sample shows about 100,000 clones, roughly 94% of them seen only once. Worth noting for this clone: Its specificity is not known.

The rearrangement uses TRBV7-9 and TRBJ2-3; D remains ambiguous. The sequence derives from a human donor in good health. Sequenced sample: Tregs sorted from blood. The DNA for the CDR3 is TGTGCCAGCAGCTTAGTGGGCGAATCGGCAGATACGCAGTATTTT. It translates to CASSLVGESADTQYF.